This T cell receptor beta chain was documented in a study of T-cell reconstitution after alpha-beta-depleted transplantation in children. A library of TCRbeta sequences, prepared with unique molecular identifiers, was generated. TCRdb ran MiXCR on the PCR reads and lists one entry per CDR3 protein. The top ten hold approximately 3.9% of the sample, which has roughly 400,000 distinct CDR3 sequences, roughly 20% seen once. V shed 4 bases, J shed 3 bases, and the junction held 11 bases outside the gene matches. The CDR3 spans 17 residues. Germline V gives CDR1 KGHDR, CDR2 SFDVKD. The material was PBMCs from the stem cell graft donor, obtained from the stem cell graft. The chain combines TRBV24-1 with TRBJ2-3; TRBD1 matches at 8 bases. The source is a human donor who donated a stem cell graft to a child with acute myeloid leukemia. CDR3 DNA sequence: TGTGCCACCAGTGAAACAGGACAGGGATTCATGACAGATACGCAGTATTTT. This codes for CATSETGQGFMTDTQYF.